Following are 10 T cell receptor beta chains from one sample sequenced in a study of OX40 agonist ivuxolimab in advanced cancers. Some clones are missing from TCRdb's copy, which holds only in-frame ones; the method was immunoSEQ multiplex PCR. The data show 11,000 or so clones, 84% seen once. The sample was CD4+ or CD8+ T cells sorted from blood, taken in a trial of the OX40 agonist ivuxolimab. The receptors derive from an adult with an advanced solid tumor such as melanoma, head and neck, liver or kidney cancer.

DNA of the CDR3: TGTGCCAGCAGCTTTTGGGAGGGGGAGCTGTTTTTT. This sequence encodes CASSFWEGELFF. The chain has TRBV11-3 and TRBJ2-2; a weak D match, TRBD2 (5 bases). The CDR3 runs 12 residues. The germline gives CDR1 SGHNT, CDR2 YENEEA. The V gene lost 3 bases and the J gene lost 8 bases, with 7 bases spanning the gap.

The CDR3 nucleotides read TGTGCCAGCACCCAAGGTCTAGCGGGGTCCTACGAGCAGTACTTC. It yields the protein CASTQGLAGSYEQYF. The gene calls are TRBV2 and TRBJ2-7, with 9 bases fitting TRBD2. The CDR3 consists of 15 residues. Per germline, CDR1 SNHLY and CDR2 FYNNEI. V was pared by 7 bases and J by 1 base, with 8 bases of the junction left unmatched.

The CDR3 loop is CASKTWSGGYQETQYF. As DNA, the CDR3 is TGTGCCAGCAAAACGTGGAGCGGGGGATACCAAGAGACCCAGTACTTC. This sequence joins TRBV13 and TRBJ2-5, with 8 bases identical to TRBD2. The V gene's germline CDR1 is PRHDT and CDR2 FYEKMQ (reference sequence). V lost 7 bases and J lost 0; bases outside the gene matches: 10. This CDR3 is 16 amino acids long.

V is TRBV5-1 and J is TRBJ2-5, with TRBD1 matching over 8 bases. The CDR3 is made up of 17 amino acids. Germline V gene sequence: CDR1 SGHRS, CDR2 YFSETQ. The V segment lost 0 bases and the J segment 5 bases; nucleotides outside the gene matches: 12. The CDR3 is CASSLGSGTGVVETQYF. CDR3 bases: TGCGCCAGCAGCTTGGGGTCCGGGACAGGCGTCGTGGAGACCCAGTACTTC.

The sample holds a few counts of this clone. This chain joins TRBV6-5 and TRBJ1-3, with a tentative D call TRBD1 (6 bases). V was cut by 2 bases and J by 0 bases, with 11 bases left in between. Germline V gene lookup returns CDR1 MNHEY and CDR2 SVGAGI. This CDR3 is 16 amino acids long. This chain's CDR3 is CASSYPGTSSGNTIYF. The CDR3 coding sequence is TGTGCCAGCAGTTACCCCGGGACAAGCTCTGGAAACACCATATATTTT.

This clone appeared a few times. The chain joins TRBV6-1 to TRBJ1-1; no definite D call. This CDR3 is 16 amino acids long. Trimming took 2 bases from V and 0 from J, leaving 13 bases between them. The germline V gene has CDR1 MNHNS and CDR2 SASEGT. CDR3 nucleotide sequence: TGTGCCAGCAGTGAATATGGCGAATTCATGAACACTGAAGCTTTCTTT. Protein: CASSEYGEFMNTEAFF.

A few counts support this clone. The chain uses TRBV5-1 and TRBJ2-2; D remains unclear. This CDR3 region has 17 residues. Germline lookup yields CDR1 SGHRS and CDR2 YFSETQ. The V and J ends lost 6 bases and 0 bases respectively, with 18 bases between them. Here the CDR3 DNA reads TGCGCCAGCACCCTGGACCCTTTGGTGGCGAACACCGGGGAGCTGTTTTTT. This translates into CASTLDPLVANTGELFF. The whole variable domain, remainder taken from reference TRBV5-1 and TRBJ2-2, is KAGVTQTPRYLIKTRGQQVTLSCSPISGHRSVSWYQQTPGQGLQFLFEYFSETQRNKGNFPGRFSGRQFSNSRSEMNVSTLELGDSALYLCASTLDPLVANTGELFFGEGSRLTVL.

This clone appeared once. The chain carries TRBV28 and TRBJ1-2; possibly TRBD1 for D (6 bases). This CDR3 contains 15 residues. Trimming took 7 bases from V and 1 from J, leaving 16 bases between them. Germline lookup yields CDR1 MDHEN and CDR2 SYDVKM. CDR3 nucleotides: TGTGCCAGCACCCCGCCCGGGACACTTAACTATGGCTACACCTTC. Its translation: CASTPPGTLNYGYTF.

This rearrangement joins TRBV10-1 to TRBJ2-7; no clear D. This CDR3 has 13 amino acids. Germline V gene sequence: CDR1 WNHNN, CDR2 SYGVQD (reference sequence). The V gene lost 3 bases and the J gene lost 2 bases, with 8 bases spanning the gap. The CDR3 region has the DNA TGCGCCAGCAGTGATGACGGAACCTACGAGCAGTACTTC. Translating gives CASSDDGTYEQYF.

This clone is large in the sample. The CDR3 loop is CASSSGTGNNSPLHF. CDR3 nucleotides: TGTGCCAGCAGCTCAGGGACAGGGAATAATTCACCCCTCCACTTT. The rearrangement uses TRBV5-6 and TRBJ1-6; 9 bases align to TRBD1. The trim removed 3 bases at V and 5 bases at J, leaving 3 bases unmatched. The CDR3 has 15 residues. Germline V gives CDR1 SGHDT, CDR2 YYEEEE.